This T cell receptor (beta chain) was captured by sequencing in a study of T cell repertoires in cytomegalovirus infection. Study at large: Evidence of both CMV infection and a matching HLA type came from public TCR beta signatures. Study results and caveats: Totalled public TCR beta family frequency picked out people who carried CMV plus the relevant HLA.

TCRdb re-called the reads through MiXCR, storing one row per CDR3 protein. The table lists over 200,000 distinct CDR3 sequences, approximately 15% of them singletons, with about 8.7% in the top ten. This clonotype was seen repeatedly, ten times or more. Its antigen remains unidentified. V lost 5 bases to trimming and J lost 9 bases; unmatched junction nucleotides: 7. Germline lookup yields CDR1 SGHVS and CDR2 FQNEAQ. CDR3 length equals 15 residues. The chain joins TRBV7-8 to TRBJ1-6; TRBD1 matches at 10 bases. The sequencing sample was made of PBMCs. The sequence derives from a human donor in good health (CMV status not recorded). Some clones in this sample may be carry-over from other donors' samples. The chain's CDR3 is CASSPLTGGISPLHF. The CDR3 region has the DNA TGTGCCAGCAGCCCCCTGACAGGGGGCATTTCACCCCTCCACTTT.